This TCR beta chain is from a study of blood T cell repertoires in COVID-19. Study information: In each case, the material was cDNA or gDNA derived from T cells, B-cell-depleted T cells, or PBMCs.

V shed 2 bases, J shed 2 bases, and the junction held 10 bases outside the gene matches. Germline CDR1 MGHRA, CDR2 YSYEKL. The CDR3 consists of 18 residues. Sequencing used immunoSEQ multiplex PCR; TCRdb keeps in-frame clones, though not all of them. The sample lists 200,000 to 250,000 clones, roughly 80% seen once, with 7.5% to 9.5% in the top ten. The sample comprised peripheral blood. The chain has TRBV4-1 and TRBJ2-3; 10 bases line up with TRBD2. This sequence was found in an elderly woman with COVID-19, enrolled during active disease. CDR3 sequence reads: CASSQPPGLALSTDTQYF. In nucleotides, the CDR3 is TGCGCCAGCAGCCAACCCCCGGGACTAGCGCTTTCCACAGATACGCAGTATTTT.